This T cell receptor beta chain is drawn from a study of T cell repertoires in MIS-A myocarditis. TCRdb keeps only in-frame clones here, not all; method: immunoSEQ multiplex PCR. The repertoire holds roughly 12,000 clones, with roughly 83% as singletons. Per germline, CDR1 SGHDT and CDR2 YYEEEE. Trimming removed 4 bases at V and 8 bases at J, with 15 bases between. The CDR3 is 14 residues long. The sequence was collected from a man aged 18 to 35 with fulminant myocarditis from multisystem inflammatory syndrome in adults (MIS-A) after COVID-19. Sequencing was done on a sample of right ventricle heart tissue obtained at autopsy. The chain couples TRBV5-6 to TRBJ1-4; D unresolved. The CDR3 protein is CASSPGPYEEKLFF. As DNA, the CDR3 is TGTGCCAGCAGCCCGGGCCCTTACGAAGAAAAACTGTTTTTT.